This TCR beta chain derives from a study of cytomegalovirus exposure and HLA in healthy donors. Germline V gene data show CDR1 as SGDLS and CDR2 as YYNGEE. The CDR3 is 12 amino acids. Trimming stripped 0 bases from V and 4 bases from J, with 5 bases between. The PCR had 60 Vbeta and 13 Jbeta primers. Produced via immunoSEQ multiplex PCR; TCRdb's table is partial and in-frame only. Here the sample spans 150,000 or so clones, roughly 79% being singletons. This sequence joins TRBV9 and TRBJ2-7; no clear D gene. The sequence was obtained from a woman aged 40 to 50 in good health and CMV-seronegative. Sequencing used PBMCs. CDR3 nucleotide sequence: TGTGCCAGCAGCGTAGGAGATTACGAGCAGTACTTC. Translated, it gives CASSVGDYEQYF. The variable domain in full, completed from reference TRBV9 and TRBJ2-7, reads DSGVTQTPKHLITATGQRVTLRCSPRSGDLSVYWYQQSLDQGLQFLIQYYNGEERAKGNILERFSAQQFPDLHSELNLSSLELGDSALYFCASSVGDYEQYFGPGTRLTVT.